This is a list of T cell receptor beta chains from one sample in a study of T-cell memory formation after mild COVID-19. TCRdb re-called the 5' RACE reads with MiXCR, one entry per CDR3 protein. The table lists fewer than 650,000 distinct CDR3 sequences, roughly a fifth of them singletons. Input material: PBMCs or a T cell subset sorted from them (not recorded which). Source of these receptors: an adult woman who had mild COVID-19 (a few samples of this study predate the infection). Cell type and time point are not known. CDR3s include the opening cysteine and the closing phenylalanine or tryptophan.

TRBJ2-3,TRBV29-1,CSVEAGGPADTQYF
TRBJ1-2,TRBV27,CASSDRAGQGARYYGYTF
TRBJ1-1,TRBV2,CASRKGQTNTEAFF
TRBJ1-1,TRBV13,CASSSGTGDTEAFF
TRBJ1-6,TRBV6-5,CASGNRRYSPLHF
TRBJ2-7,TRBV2,CASRDRGEYEQYF
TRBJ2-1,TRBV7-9,CASSEGLAGGEQFF
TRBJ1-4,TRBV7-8,CASSLNPGTVPVEKLFF
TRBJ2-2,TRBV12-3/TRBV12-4,CASGVAGGGTGELFF
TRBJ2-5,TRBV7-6,CASSYSTSETQYF
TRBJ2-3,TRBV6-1,CASSALTGAYTDTQYF
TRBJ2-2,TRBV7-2,CASSFPRLAGVTGELFF
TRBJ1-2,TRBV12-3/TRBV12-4,CASSDPKTATYGYTF
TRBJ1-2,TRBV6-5,CASSAESGQVEYGYTF
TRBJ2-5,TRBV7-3,CASSLQGLAGGKETQYF
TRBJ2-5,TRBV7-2,CASSLDRRETQYF
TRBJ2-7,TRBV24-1,CATSDRQGTRYEQYF
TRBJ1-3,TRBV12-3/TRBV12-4,CASSPGTLRTSRGNTIYF